This T cell receptor (beta chain) was found in a study of cytomegalovirus exposure and HLA in healthy donors. Overall study: Researchers found that under 90% of about 400 genotyped donors fell within the Caucasian-associated ancestry cluster. Overall study findings and caveats: The authors later linked a missense DCLRE1C variant to TCR beta V- and J-gene trimming. Accurate predictions that matched the HLA-A and HLA-B alleles of most subjects were reportedly made from TCR beta sequences.

With 60 Vbeta and 13 Jbeta primers, the PCR was carried out. Libraries were prepared by immunoSEQ multiplex PCR; TCRdb keeps only in-frame clonotypes and omits some of them. This table has fewer than 200,000 clones, approximately 70% appearing once. The CDR3 has 18 residues. V shed 4 bases and J 6 bases; nucleotides not matched to a gene: 13. Germline-derived CDR1 and CDR2 are SEHNR and FQNEAQ (reference sequence). Concerning this clone: No antigen is known for it.

The chain employs TRBV7-9 and TRBJ2-3; TRBD2 matches 13 bases. This clonotype originated in a human donor in good health. Sequenced material: PBMCs. In DNA form, the CDR3 reads TGTGCCAGCAGCTCGACTTTGACTAGCGGGGGGTCGGGGGATACGCAGTATTTT. Translating gives CASSSTLTSGGSGDTQYF. Full variable domain (rest looked up from reference TRBV7-9 and TRBJ2-3): DTGVSQNPRHKITKRGQNVTFRCDPISEHNRLYWYRQTLGQGPEFLTYFQNEAQLEKSRLLSDRFSAERPKGSFSTLEIQRTEQGDSAMYLCASSSTLTSGGSGDTQYFGPGTRLTVL.